Following are 24 T cell receptor beta chains from one sample sequenced in a study of T-cell reconstitution after alpha-beta-depleted transplantation in children. The TCRbeta library was prepared with unique molecular identifiers. TCRdb used MiXCR to reprocess the PCR reads, holding one entry per CDR3 protein. The sample lists 77,000 or so distinct CDR3 sequences, approximately 18% occurring once. This sample comprised PBMCs, mostly from graft donor cells, obtained 360 days after TCRalphabeta/CD19-depleted stem cell transplant. Source of these receptors: a male patient aged 2-15 years who had a stem cell transplant for acute lymphoblastic leukemia, so the T cells may come from the graft donor.

The table lists this clonotype with a few counts. The V and J genes are TRBV5-1 and TRBJ2-2, with D possibly TRBD1 on 6 matching bases. V was trimmed by 2 bases and J by 0 bases, leaving 8 bases between them. Germline V gives CDR1 SGHRS, CDR2 YFSETQ. This CDR3 is built from 15 residues. The CDR3 sequence is CASSFRDTNTGELFF. The CDR3 DNA is TGCGCCAGCAGCTTCCGGGACACGAACACCGGGGAGCTGTTTTTT.

This clonotype was detected many times. This rearrangement joins TRBV7-9 to TRBJ1-1, with a possible D match to TRBD1 (5 bases). Trimming took 7 bases from V and 2 from J, leaving 11 bases between them. Germline CDR1 SEHNR, CDR2 FQNEAQ (reference sequence). There are 13 residues in the CDR3. CDR3 bases: TGTGCCAGCATATTGGGACTTAACACTGAAGCTTTCTTT. Encoded protein: CASILGLNTEAFF.

This chain connects TRBV19 to TRBJ2-1; D is uncertain. There are 11 residues in the CDR3. Per germline, CDR1 LNHDA and CDR2 SQIVND (reference sequence). Trimming stripped 4 bases from V and 5 bases from J, with 3 bases between. The CDR3 region has the DNA TGTGCCAGTAGTAAGAACAATGAGCAGTTCTTC. It yields the protein CASSKNNEQFF.

In its sample, this clonotype was seen a few times. The gene calls are TRBV2 and TRBJ2-1; D is ambiguous. Looked up from germline, CDR1 is SNHLY and CDR2 is FYNNEI. The CDR3 consists of 15 residues. With 7 bases removed from V and 4 bases from J, the gap between germline ends came to 17 bases. The CDR3 is CASKIGPPWYNEQFF. CDR3 coding DNA: TGTGCCAGCAAAATTGGCCCTCCGTGGTACAATGAGCAGTTCTTC.

This clonotype was detected ten times or more. The rearrangement joins TRBV20-1 to TRBJ2-4, with D unclear. Germline V lookup: CDR1 DFQATT, CDR2 SNEGSKA (reference sequence). CDR3 size: 14 residues. V shed 2 bases and J shed 0 bases, with 8 bases lying between them. CDR3 amino acids: CSARSTIAKNIQYF. The CDR3 DNA reads TGCAGTGCTAGATCGACCATAGCCAAAAACATTCAGTACTTC.

CDR3 sequence reads: CASSLARRATEAFF. The CDR3 nucleotides read TGTGCCAGCAGCTTAGCGCGACGGGCCACTGAAGCTTTCTTT. The J gene is TRBJ1-1, the V gene TRBV7-2; D is uncertain. The CDR3 loop spans 14 amino acids. Trimming took off 0 bases at V and 4 bases at J, with 9 bases between the two ends. Germline loops: CDR1 SGHTA, CDR2 FQGNSA.

In its sample, this clonotype was seen a few times. The V call is TRBV10-3, the J call TRBJ2-7; 7 bases align to TRBD2. V lost 1 base and J lost 1; bases outside the gene matches: 4. The CDR3 totals 15 residues. CDR1 and CDR2 from the germline V gene are ENHRY and SYGVKD. The CDR3 coding sequence is TGTGCCATCAGTGAGTTCCCTAGCGGTTCCTACGAGCAGTACTTC. Translating it yields CAISEFPSGSYEQYF.

The rearrangement links TRBV5-1 to TRBJ2-2; D uncertain. The V and J ends lost 1 base and 0 bases respectively, with 7 bases between them. Germline V gene sequence: CDR1 SGHRS, CDR2 YFSETQ. The CDR3 is 15 amino acids. CDR3 loop: CASSLTYPNTGELFF. CDR3 sequence (DNA): TGCGCCAGCAGCTTGACGTACCCGAACACCGGGGAGCTGTTTTTT.

This chain links TRBV7-9 with TRBJ2-1; D might be TRBD1 (5 bases). The CDR3 length is 12 residues. Trimming took off 5 bases at V and 7 bases at J, with 9 bases between the two ends. Germline CDR1 reads SEHNR; CDR2 reads FQNEAQ (reference sequence). DNA of the CDR3: TGTGCCAGCAGCCCCCCAGGGAATGAGCAGTTCTTC. Amino acid sequence: CASSPPGNEQFF.

This clonotype was detected only a few times. This rearrangement joins TRBV24-1 to TRBJ2-5; D is unresolved. This CDR3 contains 15 residues. The germline gives CDR1 KGHDR, CDR2 SFDVKD. Between the trimmed V and J ends, which lost 5 bases and 3 bases, there was a span of 15 bases. In DNA form, the CDR3 reads TGTGCCACCAGTGTTGGGCGTGGGGTGAAAGAGACCCAGTACTTC. Translation: CATSVGRGVKETQYF.

This chain connects TRBV6-5 to TRBJ1-5; the D is unclear. Germline CDR1 is MNHEY and CDR2 is SVGAGI. V was clipped by 1 base and J by 5 bases, with 6 bases between them. This CDR3 is built from 13 residues. CDR3 protein: CASSYLADQPQHF. Here the CDR3 DNA reads TGTGCCAGCAGTTACTTGGCCGATCAGCCCCAGCATTTT.

The V gene is TRBV4-2, the J gene TRBJ1-2; 9 bases agree with TRBD1. The J segment lost 8 bases and the V segment lost 3 bases, leaving 7 bases of the junction unmatched. Germline CDR1 is LGHNA and CDR2 is YNFKEQ. This CDR3 contains 14 residues. The CDR3, as DNA: TGTGCCAGCAGCCAGGGACAGGGCCGTGAAGGCTACACCTTC. Translated, it gives CASSQGQGREGYTF.

This clonotype came up a few times. The chain couples TRBV7-9 to TRBJ2-7, with 16 bases lining up with TRBD2. The CDR3 spans 16 residues. J gave up 6 bases and V 5 bases, and 7 bases lay outside the gene matches. Germline V gene lookup returns CDR1 SEHNR and CDR2 FQNEAQ (reference sequence). The DNA of the CDR3 is TGTGCCAGCAGCACCGGGACTAGCGGGAGGGCATCCGAGCAGTACTTC. It encodes CASSTGTSGRASEQYF.

The chain couples TRBV4-1 to TRBJ2-7; 11 bases align to TRBD1. The V gene's germline CDR1 is MGHRA and CDR2 YSYEKL. The J segment lost 3 bases and the V segment lost 4 bases, leaving 5 bases of the junction unmatched. CDR3 length equals 15 residues. The CDR3 loop reads CASSLKGQGDYEQYF. The CDR3 nucleotides are TGCGCCAGCAGCCTAAAGGGACAGGGGGACTACGAGCAGTACTTC.

V usage is TRBV19 and J usage is TRBJ2-7, with 10 positions matching TRBD1. In germline, CDR1 is LNHDA, CDR2 SQIVND (reference sequence). V shed 4 bases and J 4 bases; nucleotides not matched to a gene: 4. The CDR3 loop spans 14 amino acids. DNA for the CDR3: TGTGCCAGTAGTAGGGGACAGGGGAAATACGAGCAGTACTTC. Its protein is CASSRGQGKYEQYF.

This clonotype was detected only a few times. The chain combines TRBV29-1 with TRBJ2-1, with TRBD2 matching over 10 bases. Germline lookup yields CDR1 SQVTM and CDR2 ANQGSEA. J gave up 3 bases and V 4 bases, and 6 bases lay outside the gene matches. The CDR3 loop spans 15 amino acids. The CDR3 loop reads CSVVGLAESYNEQFF. The CDR3 coding sequence is TGCAGCGTTGTAGGACTAGCGGAGAGCTACAATGAGCAGTTCTTC.

The chain links TRBV5-1 to TRBJ1-3, with D uncertain. This CDR3 spans 12 amino acids. Germline V gives CDR1 SGHRS, CDR2 YFSETQ. The ends were cut back, 1 base at V and 1 base at J, with 0 bases in the middle. The CDR3 region is CASSLSGNTIYF. For the CDR3, the DNA is TGCGCCAGCAGCTTGTCTGGAAACACCATATATTTT.

The chain has TRBV20-1 and TRBJ2-5, with a tentative D call TRBD2 (6 bases). Trimming took 5 bases from V and 2 from J, leaving 12 bases between them. This CDR3 is built from 13 residues. Germline V gene lookup returns CDR1 DFQATT and CDR2 SNEGSKA (reference sequence). CDR3 DNA: TGCAGTGCTCAGGGCCTAGCGCAAGAGACCCAGTACTTC. Translated, it gives CSAQGLAQETQYF.

This clonotype occurred a few times. The V and J genes are TRBV29-1 and TRBJ1-4; no clear D. V shed 7 bases and J shed 8 bases, with 17 bases lying between them. This CDR3 comprises 13 residues. Germline V gene lookup returns CDR1 SQVTM and CDR2 ANQGSEA. The DNA of the CDR3 is TGCAGCGCTTTCAGGCCAGGCAGCGAAAAACTGTTTTTT. Translated: CSAFRPGSEKLFF.

This clonotype was recorded a few times. This rearrangement joins TRBV6-1 to TRBJ2-1; D is perhaps TRBD2 (7 bases). V dropped 7 bases and J dropped 5 bases, with 18 bases sitting between them. The CDR3 has 15 amino acids. Per germline, CDR1 MNHNS and CDR2 SASEGT. The CDR3 region has the DNA TGTGCCAGCACCCAAAGGGGGACTACAGACAATGAGCAGTTCTTC. Its protein product is CASTQRGTTDNEQFF.

The chain couples TRBV4-1 to TRBJ2-7, with TRBD1 matching over 7 bases. The CDR3 runs to 17 residues. Germline CDR1 is MGHRA and CDR2 is YSYEKL. Trimming removed 1 base from V and 7 bases from J; junction bases left unmatched: 16. CDR3 protein: CASSQVLSPGQEVEQYF. DNA for the CDR3: TGCGCCAGCAGCCAAGTCCTAAGTCCTGGACAGGAGGTTGAGCAGTACTTC.

The rearrangement uses TRBV28 and TRBJ2-7; D is ambiguous. The CDR3 runs 12 residues. V lost 3 bases to trimming and J lost 3 bases, with 6 bases between them. The germline CDR1 and CDR2 sequences are MDHEN and SYDVKM. CDR3 residues: CASSFLHYEQYF. The CDR3 DNA is TGTGCCAGCAGTTTCCTACACTACGAGCAGTACTTC.

V gene TRBV12-3 or TRBV12-4 combines with J gene TRBJ1-1; D is unresolved. With 6 bases removed from V and 1 base from J, the gap between germline ends came to 9 bases. This CDR3 contains 13 residues. The CDR3 sequence is CASSHYKNTEAFF. CDR3 DNA sequence: TGTGCCAGCAGCCACTACAAGAACACTGAAGCTTTCTTT.

This clonotype has only a few counts. The chain uses TRBV7-8 and TRBJ2-2, with unresolved D. V lost 5 bases and J lost 2, with 9 bases in between. The CDR3 covers 14 residues. The germline V gene has CDR1 SGHVS and CDR2 FQNEAQ. The chain's CDR3 is CASSRTVNTGELFF. CDR3 sequence (DNA): TGTGCCAGCAGCCGCACGGTTAACACCGGGGAGCTGTTTTTT.